Following are 19 T cell receptor beta chains from one sample sequenced in a study of neurological immune-mediated disorders. In TCRdb, the 5' RACE reads were re-called with MiXCR into one record per CDR3 protein. The sample yields 55,000 to 65,000 distinct CDR3 sequences, under 4.5% seen once. The source material was PBMCs. These receptors originate from a woman in her 30s with multiple sclerosis.

There are a few counts of this clonotype. This could be a read error, since a much larger clone is one nucleotide away. The CDR3 DNA follows: TGCAGTGCTAGAAGCGGAAAGGCTAATGAAAAACTGTTTTTT. It codes for CSARSGKANEKLFF. The chain is built from TRBV20-1 and TRBJ1-4; D is undetermined. The CDR3 has 14 residues. Germline loops: CDR1 DFQATT, CDR2 SNEGSKA (reference sequence). V lost 2 bases, J lost 3 bases, and 10 bases lay in between.

This clonotype came up many times. The chain recombines TRBV15 with TRBJ2-6; D is unresolved. Germline V gene lookup returns CDR1 LNHNV and CDR2 YYDKDF (reference sequence). Trimming stripped 0 bases from V and 1 base from J, with 7 bases between. The CDR3 is made up of 16 amino acids. This CDR3 is CATSREGRSGANVLTF. The CDR3 DNA reads TGTGCCACCAGCAGAGAGGGCAGGTCTGGGGCCAACGTCCTGACTTTC.

The sample holds many counts of this clonotype. The V and J genes are TRBV20-1 and TRBJ2-3, with TRBD2 matching over 8 bases. V was clipped by 3 bases and J by 8 bases; unmatched bases: 10. Per the germline V gene, CDR1 is DFQATT and CDR2 is SNEGSKA (reference sequence). CDR3 length: 14 amino acids. This CDR3 is CSASRGGDPGTQYF. The CDR3 DNA follows: TGCAGTGCTAGTCGGGGGGGGGATCCCGGTACGCAGTATTTT.

This clonotype was detected many times. V and J are TRBV20-1 and TRBJ1-1; perhaps TRBD1 as D (6 bases). Trimming removed 2 bases at V and 1 base at J, with 20 bases between. This CDR3 comprises 17 residues. CDR1 is DFQATT and CDR2 is SNEGSKA in the germline V gene (reference sequence). The CDR3 nucleotides read TGCAGTGCTAGACCCCCTGGGGGGGCCGAGGGGAACACTGAAGCTTTCTTT. It is translated as CSARPPGGAEGNTEAFF.

Ten or more counts support this clonotype. V usage is TRBV20-1 and J usage is TRBJ2-7, with 8 bases fitting TRBD1. The V and J ends lost 3 bases and 7 bases, in that order; junction bases with no gene match: 14. CDR3 size: 15 residues. Germline CDR1 reads DFQATT; CDR2 reads SNEGSKA (reference sequence). Written as DNA, the CDR3 is TGCAGTGCTAGGTATCGGCAGGGGGCGCAGGGGGAGCAGTACTTC. Protein product: CSARYRQGAQGEQYF.

This clonotype appeared many times. This rearrangement joins TRBV20-1 to TRBJ1-1; 9 bases agree with TRBD1. J gave up 0 bases and V 5 bases, and 4 bases lay outside the gene matches. The CDR3 covers 14 residues. The germline V gene encodes CDR1 DFQATT and CDR2 SNEGSKA (reference sequence). The CDR3 DNA follows: TGCAGTGCTCGCGGACAGGGGATGAACACTGAAGCTTTCTTT. It codes for CSARGQGMNTEAFF.

This clonotype has at least ten counts. The gene calls are TRBV5-1 and TRBJ2-2, with 10 bases that match TRBD2. Germline CDR1 SGHRS, CDR2 YFSETQ. The CDR3 is 18 amino acids. The trim removed 0 bases at V and 0 bases at J, leaving 5 bases unmatched. Written as DNA, the CDR3 is TGCGCCAGCAGCTTGGGGTTAGCGGGAGGCGCGAACACCGGGGAGCTGTTTTTT. This translates into CASSLGLAGGANTGELFF.

On this clonotype itself: One end of the junction is discordant with germline, which a read error may explain. This chain joins TRBV29-1 and TRBJ1-5; 7 bases fit TRBD1. The CDR3 covers 14 residues. Germline CDR1 SQVTM, CDR2 ANQGSEA. The CDR3 protein is CSVGGDRLNQPQNF. The DNA for the CDR3 is TGCAGCGTTGGTGGGGACAGACTAAATCAGCCCCAGAATTTT.

This clonotype was observed many times. V and J are TRBV7-6 and TRBJ2-1, with TRBD1 identical over 10 bases. The CDR3 spans 15 residues. From germline, CDR1 is SGHVS and CDR2 FNYEAQ. V shed 6 bases, J shed 6 bases, and the junction held 8 bases outside the gene matches. The CDR3 sequence is CASSLAGQGVNEQFF. DNA for the CDR3: TGTGCCAGCAGTCTGGCCGGACAGGGGGTCAATGAGCAGTTCTTC.

In this sample, this clonotype turned up many times. The chain links TRBV27 to TRBJ2-6; TRBD1 matches at 8 bases. The CDR3 has 17 amino acids. Trimming took 3 bases from V and 3 from J; bases not matched to a gene: 7. The germline gives CDR1 MNHEY, CDR2 SMNVEV (reference sequence). DNA for the CDR3: TGTGCCAGCAGTTTCGGGACAGGACCTCTTGGGGCCAACGTCCTGACTTTC. Its protein product is CASSFGTGPLGANVLTF.

This clonotype was recorded at least ten times. This chain connects TRBV5-6 to TRBJ2-7; TRBD1 matches 12 bases. The CDR3 has 14 residues. Per germline, CDR1 SGHDT and CDR2 YYEEEE. The V gene end was trimmed by 3 bases and the J gene end by 11 bases; junction bases not matched to a gene: 9. The CDR3 reads CASSSWDRGPSEYF. As DNA, the CDR3 is TGTGCCAGCAGCTCCTGGGACAGGGGGCCATCGGAGTACTTC.

This clonotype was seen at least ten times. The J gene is TRBJ2-3, the V gene TRBV6-2 or TRBV6-3, with D perhaps TRBD1 (5 bases). CDR1 is MNHEY, CDR2 SVGEGT, per germline. The length of the CDR3 is 14 residues. With 0 bases removed from V and 7 bases from J, the gap between germline ends came to 11 bases. In nucleotides, the CDR3 is TGTGCCAGCAGTTACTCGGCCGACAGAAATACGCAGTATTTT. Amino acid sequence: CASSYSADRNTQYF.

About this clonotype: A much bigger clone sits one base away, suggesting this may be a read error. This CDR3 is missing its conserved last phenylalanine or tryptophan, likely due to a read error. V is TRBV2 and J is TRBJ2-7; D ambiguous. Germline CDR1 SNHLY, CDR2 FYNNEI. There are 14 residues in the CDR3. Trimming shortened V by 1 base and J by 4 bases, and 11 bases separated the two germline ends. The CDR3 loop reads CASSEGPLSYEQYI. The CDR3 coding sequence is TGTGCCAGCAGTGAAGGGCCGCTTTCATACGAGCAGTACATC.

This clonotype was recorded many times. The V gene is TRBV29-1, the J gene TRBJ2-7, with no clear D. Germline V lookup: CDR1 SQVTM, CDR2 ANQGSEA. This CDR3 contains 12 residues. Trimming stripped 3 bases from V and 3 bases from J, with 9 bases between. The CDR3 loop reads CSVEESRYEQYF. For the CDR3, the DNA is TGCAGCGTTGAGGAATCTCGCTACGAGCAGTACTTC.

Many counts were recorded for this clonotype. The CDR3 region has the DNA TGTGCCAGCAGTCTCAACCCCTACGAGCAGTACTTC. Translation: CASSLNPYEQYF. The chain combines TRBV28 with TRBJ2-7; D unresolved. The CDR3 is made up of 12 amino acids. V shed 5 bases and J shed 2 bases, with 7 bases lying between them. Germline CDR1 is MDHEN and CDR2 is SYDVKM.

There are many counts of this clonotype. The chain recombines TRBV4-1 with TRBJ2-4; D may be TRBD2 (5 bases). Germline V gives CDR1 MGHRA, CDR2 YSYEKL. V gave up 4 bases and J gave up 16 bases, with 20 bases separating them. The CDR3 contains 13 residues. The CDR3 coding sequence is TGCGCCAGCAGCCGCAATAGTGTTGTCGGGGAATACTTC. Residues: CASSRNSVVGEYF.

This clonotype was detected ten times or more. V usage is TRBV5-6 and J usage is TRBJ1-6, with 8 bases that match TRBD1. There are 14 residues in the CDR3. V lost 3 bases to trimming and J lost 9 bases; unmatched junction nucleotides: 5. Germline lookup yields CDR1 SGHDT and CDR2 YYEEEE. For the CDR3, the DNA is TGTGCCAGCAGCTCCCGGGACAGGTCTTCACCCCTCCACTTT. This gives the protein CASSSRDRSSPLHF.

This clonotype was seen more than once but under ten times. The chain is built from TRBV11-2 and TRBJ2-7; D is ambiguous. CDR3 length: 13 residues. CDR1 SGHAT and CDR2 FQNNGV come from the germline V gene. Trimming removed 1 base at V and 9 bases at J, with 13 bases between. The CDR3 sequence is CASSLAPLQGQYF. The DNA of the CDR3 is TGTGCCAGCAGCTTAGCCCCGCTTCAAGGGCAGTACTTC.

The V call is TRBV12-3 or TRBV12-4, the J call TRBJ2-2; TRBD2 matches 12 bases. The CDR3 is 14 residues long. Trimming removed 9 bases from V and 6 bases from J; junction bases left unmatched: 5. CDR3 nucleotide sequence: TGTGCCAGTCAGACTAGCGGGAGCGCCGGGGAGCTGTTTTTT. It codes for CASQTSGSAGELFF.